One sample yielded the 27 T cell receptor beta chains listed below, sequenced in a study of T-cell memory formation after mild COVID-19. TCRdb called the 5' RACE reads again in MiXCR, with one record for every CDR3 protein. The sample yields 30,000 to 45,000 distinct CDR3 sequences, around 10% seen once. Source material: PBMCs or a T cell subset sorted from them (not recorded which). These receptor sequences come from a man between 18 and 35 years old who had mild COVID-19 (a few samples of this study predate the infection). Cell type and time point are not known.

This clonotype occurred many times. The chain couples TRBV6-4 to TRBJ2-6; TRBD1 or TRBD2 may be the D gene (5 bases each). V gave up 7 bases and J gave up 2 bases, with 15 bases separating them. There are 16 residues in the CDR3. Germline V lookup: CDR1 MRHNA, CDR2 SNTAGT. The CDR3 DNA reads TGTGCCAGCACTAGTCGGGACGGAACTGGGGCCAACGTCCTGACTTTC. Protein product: CASTSRDGTGANVLTF.

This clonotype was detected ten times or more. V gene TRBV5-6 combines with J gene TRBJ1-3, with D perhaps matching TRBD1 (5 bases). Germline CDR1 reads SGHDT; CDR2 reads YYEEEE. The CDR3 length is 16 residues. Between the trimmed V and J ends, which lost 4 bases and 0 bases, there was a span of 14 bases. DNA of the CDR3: TGTGCCAGCAGCGTTACGGGACCGACCTCTGGAAACACCATATATTTT. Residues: CASSVTGPTSGNTIYF.

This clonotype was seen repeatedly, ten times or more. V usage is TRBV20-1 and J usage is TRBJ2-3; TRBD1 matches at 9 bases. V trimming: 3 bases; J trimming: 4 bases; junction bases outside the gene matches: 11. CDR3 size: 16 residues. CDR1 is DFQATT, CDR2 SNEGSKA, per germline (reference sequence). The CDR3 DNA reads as TGCAGTGCTAGTCCCCCTCCGGGACAGGGTCCAGATACGCAGTATTTT. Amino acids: CSASPPPGQGPDTQYF.

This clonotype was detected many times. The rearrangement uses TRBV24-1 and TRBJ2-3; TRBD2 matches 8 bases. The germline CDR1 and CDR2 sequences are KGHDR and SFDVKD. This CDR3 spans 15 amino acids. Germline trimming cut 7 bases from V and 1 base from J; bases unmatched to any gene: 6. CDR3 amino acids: CATSLGGAGTDTQYF. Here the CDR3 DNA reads TGTGCCACCAGCCTCGGGGGGGCCGGCACAGATACGCAGTATTTT.

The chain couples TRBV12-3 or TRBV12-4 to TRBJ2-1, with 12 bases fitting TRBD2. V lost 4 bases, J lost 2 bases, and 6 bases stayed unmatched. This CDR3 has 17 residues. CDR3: CASSSSGRARTYNEQFF. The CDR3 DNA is TGTGCCAGCAGTTCTAGCGGGAGGGCCAGGACCTACAATGAGCAGTTCTTC.

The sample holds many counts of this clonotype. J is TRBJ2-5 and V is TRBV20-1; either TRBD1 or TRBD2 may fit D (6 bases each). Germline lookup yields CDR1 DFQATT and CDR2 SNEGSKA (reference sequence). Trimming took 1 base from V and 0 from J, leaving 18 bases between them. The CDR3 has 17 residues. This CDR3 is CSARVTWGRGNQETQYF. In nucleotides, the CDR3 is TGCAGTGCTAGAGTCACTTGGGGGCGGGGTAACCAAGAGACCCAGTACTTC.

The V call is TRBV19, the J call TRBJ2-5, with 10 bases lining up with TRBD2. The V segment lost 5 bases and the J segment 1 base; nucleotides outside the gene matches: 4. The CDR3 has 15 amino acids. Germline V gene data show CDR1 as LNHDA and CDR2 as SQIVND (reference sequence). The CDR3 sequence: CASSPGLATQETQYF. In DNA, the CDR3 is TGTGCCAGTAGTCCGGGACTAGCGACCCAAGAGACCCAGTACTTC.

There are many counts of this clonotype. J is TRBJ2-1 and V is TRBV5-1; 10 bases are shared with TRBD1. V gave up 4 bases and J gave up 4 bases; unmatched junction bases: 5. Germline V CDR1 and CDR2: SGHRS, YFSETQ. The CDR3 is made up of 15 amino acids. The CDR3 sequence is CASSLTGGAYNEQFF. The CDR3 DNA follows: TGCGCCAGCAGCCTGACAGGGGGCGCTTACAATGAGCAGTTCTTC.

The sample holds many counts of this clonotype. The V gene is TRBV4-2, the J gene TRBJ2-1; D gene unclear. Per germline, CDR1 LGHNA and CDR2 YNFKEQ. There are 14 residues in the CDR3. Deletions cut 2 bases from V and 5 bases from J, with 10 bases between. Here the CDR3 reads CASSQTQLNNEQFF. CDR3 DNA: TGTGCCAGCAGCCAAACCCAACTGAACAATGAGCAGTTCTTC.

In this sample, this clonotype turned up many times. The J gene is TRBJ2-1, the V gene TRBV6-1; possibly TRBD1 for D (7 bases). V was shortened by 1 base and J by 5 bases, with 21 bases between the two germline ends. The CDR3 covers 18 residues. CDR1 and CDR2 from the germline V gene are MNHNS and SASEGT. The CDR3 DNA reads TGTGCCAGCAGTGAAGTCGGATTATCGGCAGGGGGGAACAATGAGCAGTTCTTC. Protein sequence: CASSEVGLSAGGNNEQFF.

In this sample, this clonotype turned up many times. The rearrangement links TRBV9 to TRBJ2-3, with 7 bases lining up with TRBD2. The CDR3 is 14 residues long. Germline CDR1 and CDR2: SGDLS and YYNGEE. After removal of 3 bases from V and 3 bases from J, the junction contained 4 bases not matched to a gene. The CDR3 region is CASSAAGSTDTQYF. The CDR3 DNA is TGTGCCAGCAGCGCAGCGGGATCTACAGATACGCAGTATTTT.

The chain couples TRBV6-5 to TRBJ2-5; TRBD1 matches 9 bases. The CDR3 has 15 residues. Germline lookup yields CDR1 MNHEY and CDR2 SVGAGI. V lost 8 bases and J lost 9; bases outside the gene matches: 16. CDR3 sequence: CASGGTGLLRWSQYF. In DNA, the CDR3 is TGTGCCAGCGGCGGGACAGGGCTCTTAAGATGGTCCCAGTACTTC.

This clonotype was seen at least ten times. This CDR3 reads CASSLGSQGGHEQYF. The CDR3 coding sequence is TGCGCCAGCAGCTTGGGGTCACAGGGTGGCCACGAGCAGTACTTC. V usage is TRBV5-1 and J usage is TRBJ2-7; TRBD1 might be the D (6 bases). Germline V gene data show CDR1 as SGHRS and CDR2 as YFSETQ. The CDR3 totals 15 residues. The germline V and J ends were trimmed by 0 bases and 5 bases, with 15 bases remaining between them.

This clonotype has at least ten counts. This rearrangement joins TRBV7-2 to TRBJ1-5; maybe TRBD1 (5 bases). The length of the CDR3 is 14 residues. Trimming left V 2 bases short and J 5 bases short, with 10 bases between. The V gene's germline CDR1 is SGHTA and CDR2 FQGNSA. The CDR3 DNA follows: TGTGCCAGCAGCTTATACGGGGCGGATCAGCCCCAGCATTTT. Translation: CASSLYGADQPQHF.

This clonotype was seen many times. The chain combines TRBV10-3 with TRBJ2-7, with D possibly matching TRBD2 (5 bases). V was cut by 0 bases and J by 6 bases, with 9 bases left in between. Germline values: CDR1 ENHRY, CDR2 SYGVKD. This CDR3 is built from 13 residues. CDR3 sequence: CAISESEGGEQYF. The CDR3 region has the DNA TGTGCCATCAGTGAGTCCGAGGGCGGCGAGCAGTACTTC.

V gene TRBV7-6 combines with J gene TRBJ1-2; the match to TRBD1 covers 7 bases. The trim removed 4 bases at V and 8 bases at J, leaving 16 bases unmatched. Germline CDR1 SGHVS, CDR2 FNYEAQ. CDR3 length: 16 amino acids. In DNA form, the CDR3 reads TGTGCCAGCAGCTCCGAACCTAGTGGGACAGTTGGGGGCTACACCTTC. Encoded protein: CASSSEPSGTVGGYTF.

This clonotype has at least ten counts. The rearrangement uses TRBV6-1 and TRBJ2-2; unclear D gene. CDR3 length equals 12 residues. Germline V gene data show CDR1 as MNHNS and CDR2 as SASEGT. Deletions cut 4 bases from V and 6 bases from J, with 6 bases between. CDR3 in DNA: TGTGCCAGCAGTGTGGGGTCCGGGGAGCTGTTTTTT. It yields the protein CASSVGSGELFF.

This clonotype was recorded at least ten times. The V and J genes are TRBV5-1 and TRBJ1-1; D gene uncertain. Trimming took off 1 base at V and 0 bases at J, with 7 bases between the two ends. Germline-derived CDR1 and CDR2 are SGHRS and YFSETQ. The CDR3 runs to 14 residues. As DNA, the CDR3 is TGCGCCAGCAGCTTGCTCCCAATGAACACTGAAGCTTTCTTT. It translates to CASSLLPMNTEAFF.

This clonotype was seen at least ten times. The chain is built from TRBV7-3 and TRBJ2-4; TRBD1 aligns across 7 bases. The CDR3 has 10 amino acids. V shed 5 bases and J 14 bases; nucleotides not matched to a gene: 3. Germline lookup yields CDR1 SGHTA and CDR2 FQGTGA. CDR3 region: CASSRDREYF. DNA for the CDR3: TGTGCCAGCAGCCGGGACAGAGAGTACTTC.

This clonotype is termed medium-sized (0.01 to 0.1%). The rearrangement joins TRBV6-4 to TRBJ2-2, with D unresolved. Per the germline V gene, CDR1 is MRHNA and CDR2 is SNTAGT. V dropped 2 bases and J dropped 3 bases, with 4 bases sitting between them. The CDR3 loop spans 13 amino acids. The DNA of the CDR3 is TGTGCCAGCAGTGACAGGGACACCGGGGAGCTGTTTTTT. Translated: CASSDRDTGELFF.

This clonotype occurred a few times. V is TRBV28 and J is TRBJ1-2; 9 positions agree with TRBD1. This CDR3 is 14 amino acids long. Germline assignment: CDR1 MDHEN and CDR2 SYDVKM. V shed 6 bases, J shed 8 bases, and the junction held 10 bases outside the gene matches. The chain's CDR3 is CASSPGTGRLGYTF. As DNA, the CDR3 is TGTGCCAGCAGCCCCGGGACAGGGCGTCTCGGCTACACCTTC.

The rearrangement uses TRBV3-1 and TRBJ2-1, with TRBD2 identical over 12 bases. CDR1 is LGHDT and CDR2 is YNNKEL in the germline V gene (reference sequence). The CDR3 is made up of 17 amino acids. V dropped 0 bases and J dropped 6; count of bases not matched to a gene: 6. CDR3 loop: CASSQDKLAGGGNEQFF. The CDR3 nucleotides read TGTGCCAGCAGCCAAGATAAACTAGCGGGGGGCGGCAATGAGCAGTTCTTC.

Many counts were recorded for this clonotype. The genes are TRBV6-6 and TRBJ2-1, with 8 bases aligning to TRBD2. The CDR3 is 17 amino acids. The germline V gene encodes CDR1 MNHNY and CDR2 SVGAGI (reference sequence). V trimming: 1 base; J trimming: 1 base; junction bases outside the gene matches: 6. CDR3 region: CASSYYFGGVSYNEQFF. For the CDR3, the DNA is TGTGCCAGCAGTTACTATTTCGGGGGGGTGTCCTACAATGAGCAGTTCTTC.

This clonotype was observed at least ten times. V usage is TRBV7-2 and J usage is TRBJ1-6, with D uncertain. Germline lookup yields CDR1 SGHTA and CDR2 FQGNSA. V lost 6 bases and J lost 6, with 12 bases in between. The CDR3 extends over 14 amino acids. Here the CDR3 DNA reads TGTGCCAGCAGTTTTCAGGCCCCTAATTCACCCCTCCACTTT. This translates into CASSFQAPNSPLHF.

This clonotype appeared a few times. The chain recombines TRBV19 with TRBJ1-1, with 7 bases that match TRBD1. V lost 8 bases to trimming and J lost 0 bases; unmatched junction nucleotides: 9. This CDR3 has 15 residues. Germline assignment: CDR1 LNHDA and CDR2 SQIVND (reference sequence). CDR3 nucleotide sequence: TGTGCCAGTCGTCCAACAGGGGTCATGAACACTGAAGCTTTCTTT. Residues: CASRPTGVMNTEAFF.

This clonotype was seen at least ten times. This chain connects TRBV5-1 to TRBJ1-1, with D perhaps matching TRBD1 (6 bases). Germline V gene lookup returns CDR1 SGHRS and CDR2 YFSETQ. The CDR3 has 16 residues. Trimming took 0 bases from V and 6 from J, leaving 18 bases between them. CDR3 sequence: CASSLVDGGRRAEAFF. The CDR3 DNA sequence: TGCGCCAGCAGCTTGGTTGATGGGGGGCGCAGGGCTGAAGCTTTCTTT.

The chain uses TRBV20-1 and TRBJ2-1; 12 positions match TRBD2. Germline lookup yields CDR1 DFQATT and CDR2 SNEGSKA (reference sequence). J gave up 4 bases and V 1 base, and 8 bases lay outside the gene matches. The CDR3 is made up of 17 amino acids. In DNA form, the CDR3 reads TGCAGTGCTAGAGGATACGGACTAGCGGGACGATACAATGAGCAGTTCTTC. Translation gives CSARGYGLAGRYNEQFF.